Sequencing of this T cell receptor (beta chain) was carried out in a study of glioma-infiltrating T cells after dendritic cell vaccination listed by TCRdb under 2016. For the study in its entirety: The cohort comprised approximately 15 glioblastoma patients from Phase I and II dendritic cell vaccination trials, 9 newly diagnosed and 6 with recurrent disease. Between about 2003 and 2012, patients were given autologous tumor lysate-pulsed dendritic cell vaccination. The vaccine consisted of monocyte-derived dendritic cells cultured seven to eight days with IL-4 and GM-CSF, then pulsed overnight with autologous tumor lysate. Each patient got three intradermal injections of the dendritic cell vaccine, spaced at biweekly intervals, in the arm below the axilla. In glioblastoma patients vaccinated with dendritic cells, deep sequencing of TCR beta CDR3 regions served to measure tumor-infiltrating lymphocyte content and to compare repertoires between tumor and blood. Survival after dendritic cell vaccination was correlated with TCR sequencing metrics, such as TIL content and the overlap between tumor and blood repertoires.

Overall study outcomes, separate from this receptor: The cohort was small and heterogeneous, only a few patients had full blood and tumor sets, and even fewer had initial-recurrent tumor pairs. Higher estimated pretreatment TIL content predicted longer time to progression and overall survival after dendritic cell vaccination. The three-group TCR overlap response model was described as speculative and requiring prospective validation. TCR clonality showed no direct relationship with survival, which suggests that a diverse polyclonal response may be important.

Comments on this clone: Its antigen target is currently unknown. No per-base quality is available; no much larger clone lies one base away.

Using the immunoSEQ assay, TCRB CDR3 regions were amplified from 1.5 to 2 micrograms of genomic DNA, or from all available DNA when less than that was on hand. The multiplex PCR employed 60 forward primers targeting TCR V beta segments and 13 reverse primers targeting J beta segments. To estimate the number of reads per starting template, synthetic control templates were added to each sample at limiting dilution. The Illumina HiSeq System generated sequencing reads of 87 bp. The authors' analysis ran thus. PCR and sequencing errors were removed by a nearest neighbor algorithm that merged closely related sequences. TCR overlap was measured as the percentage of unique tumor TCR beta sequences that were also present in the peripheral blood of the same patient. Held by TCRdb, this immuneACCESS table contains in-frame sequences only and omits some clones. Under half of the omission traces to an unresolved V gene where checked; the cause of the rest is unknown. The V and J calls and clone size come from that table; D and trimming were worked out from the DNA. For this sample the table gives approximately 22,000 clones, of which around 74% were detected only once. 30% to 45% of the sample is in the top ten clones.

Patients were selected on the basis of adequate residual fresh-frozen tumor tissue and more than two years of available survival data. None of the glioblastoma patients carried an isocitrate dehydrogenase mutation, although molecular status otherwise varied. PBMC collection took place before vaccination, two weeks after the third vaccination, and at tumor progression if progression occurred. Genomic DNA was extracted with the Qiagen DNeasy Blood extraction Kit. As encoded in the germline V gene (reference sequence), CDR1 is WNHNN while CDR2 is SYGVQD. At the junction V is shortened by 11 bases and J by 4 bases; bases outside the gene matches: 5. The cysteine opens and the phenylalanine closes a CDR3 of 13 amino acids. Only the CDR3 region is kept as DNA, spanning 39 bases read in frame from base 1.

The receptor comes from a human donor with glioblastoma. The sequences come from blood, collected before dendritic cell vaccination. The chain employs TRBV10-1 and TRBJ2-2, with TRBD2 matching 9 junction bases. The DNA sequence follows: TGCGCCGCGGGAGGGGGAGGCACCGGGGAGCTGTTTTTT. The encoded protein is CAAGGGGTGELFF.